The rows below give T cell receptor beta chains drawn from one sample of a study of post-analysis software for immune sequencing data. TCRdb reprocessed the PCR reads with MiXCR, giving one entry per CDR3 protein. Seen here are about 200,000 distinct CDR3 sequences, roughly 28% observed once, and the top ten hold about 3.7%. The sample consisted of blood. These receptors were taken from a girl younger than 18 with multiple sclerosis. CDR3s include the opening cysteine and the closing phenylalanine or tryptophan. Fields, in order: J gene, clone size, V gene, D gene, CDR3 protein, CDR3 DNA. A D gene is named only where the DNA matches it firmly. Clone size is shown for a subset of rows, as once, few, many or a class of expanded clone.

>TRBJ2-1|NA|TRBV11-2|NA
CASSLIADADTQFF
TGTGCCAGCAGCTTAATTGCAGATGCAGATACGCAGTTCTTC
>TRBJ2-4|NA|TRBV6-6|NA
CAGLRKTAKNIQYF
TGTGCCGGCCTTAGGAAGACAGCCAAAAACATTCAGTACTTC
>TRBJ2-1|NA|TRBV5-6|NA
CASSFPGAGYNEQFF
TGTGCCAGCAGCTTCCCGGGAGCAGGGTACAATGAGCAGTTCTTC
>TRBJ2-1|few|TRBV5-4|NA
CASSLEGEQFF
TGTGCCAGCAGCTTGGAGGGTGAGCAGTTCTTC
>TRBJ2-7|NA|TRBV29-1|NA
CSVGPGYEQYF
TGCAGCGTTGGGCCAGGCTACGAGCAGTACTTC
>TRBJ1-6|few|TRBV4-2|NA
CASSQDHGGSGNSPLHF
TGTGCCAGCAGCCAAGATCATGGGGGAAGCGGTAATTCACCCCTCCACTTT
>TRBJ1-5|few|TRBV28|NA
CASSLWAGNQPQHF
TGTGCCAGCAGTTTATGGGCAGGGAATCAGCCCCAGCATTTT
>TRBJ2-7|many|TRBV29-1|TRBD1
CSVVKDRVPYEQYF
TGCAGCGTTGTGAAGGACAGGGTCCCATACGAGCAGTACTTC
>TRBJ2-1|few|TRBV2|TRBD2
CASLPGGTSGPDSYNEQFF
TGTGCCAGCCTTCCGGGAGGGACTAGCGGCCCCGACTCCTACAATGAGCAGTTCTTC
>TRBJ2-7|many|TRBV5-1|NA
CASSPGDSLYEQYF
TGCGCCAGCAGCCCGGGGGACAGCCTCTACGAGCAGTACTTC
>TRBJ2-3|few|TRBV20-1|NA
CSARDLWFPALTDTQYF
TGCAGTGCTAGAGATCTTTGGTTCCCCGCACTCACAGATACGCAGTATTTT
>TRBJ2-3|many|TRBV20-1|TRBD2
CSAPTRGRAEGTQYF
TGCAGTGCTCCAACCCGCGGGAGGGCCGAAGGGACGCAGTATTTT
>TRBJ2-7|NA|TRBV5-1|TRBD2
CASSFVLAGTYEQYF
TGCGCCAGCAGCTTTGTTCTAGCGGGGACCTACGAGCAGTACTTC
>TRBJ2-7|many|TRBV6-5|NA
CASKDGRLGEQYF
TGTGCCAGCAAGGACGGAAGGTTGGGGGAGCAGTACTTC
>TRBJ2-3|NA|TRBV4-1|NA
CASSQDPRGPGTDTQYF
TGCGCCAGCAGCCAAGATCCCCGGGGGCCTGGCACAGATACGCAGTATTTT
>TRBJ2-2|few|TRBV4-2|NA
CASSHDLSGPTGELFF
TGTGCCAGCAGCCATGACCTTAGCGGACCCACCGGGGAGCTGTTTTTT
>TRBJ1-1|NA|TRBV20-1|NA
CRGRGNQPEAFF
TGCAGGGGAAGGGGGAACCAACCTGAAGCTTTCTTT
>TRBJ2-7|many|TRBV9|TRBD2
CASSVGGSGDEQYF
TGTGCCAGCAGCGTAGGAGGTAGCGGGGACGAGCAGTACTTC
>TRBJ2-3|many|TRBV20-1|NA
CSARRGPYTDTQYF
TGCAGTGCGAGGAGAGGCCCATACACAGATACGCAGTATTTT
>TRBJ1-2|NA|TRBV27|NA
CASSPEVVPWDGYTF
TGTGCCAGCAGTCCCGAGGTGGTCCCATGGGATGGCTACACCTTC
>TRBJ2-2|NA|TRBV5-1|NA
CASSKRTDTGELFF
TGCGCCAGCAGCAAAAGGACGGACACCGGGGAGCTGTTTTTT
>TRBJ2-5|NA|TRBV6-6|NA
CASSPYGVGRETQYF
TGTGCCAGCAGTCCCTATGGGGTGGGTAGGGAGACCCAGTACTTC
>TRBJ1-4|few|TRBV12-3/TRBV12-4|TRBD1
CASSFATGKGKRFF
TGTGCCAGCAGTTTTGCGACAGGGAAGGGAAAACGGTTTTTT
>TRBJ2-1|NA|TRBV14|NA
CASSSQAGVSSYNEQFF
TGTGCCAGCAGCTCTCAGGCAGGCGTGAGCTCCTACAATGAGCAGTTCTTC
>TRBJ2-1|few|TRBV20-1|TRBD2
CSAQSGSTSYNEQFF
TGCAGTGCTCAGAGCGGGAGCACCTCCTACAATGAGCAGTTCTTC
>TRBJ2-1|many|TRBV5-6|NA
CASSLGGLVGNEQFF
TGTGCCAGCAGCTTGGGGGGCCTAGTCGGCAATGAGCAGTTCTTC
>TRBJ1-1|NA|TRBV18|NA
CASSPSASRQSGNTEAFF
TGTGCCAGCTCGCCAAGCGCCTCAAGACAGTCAGGAAACACTGAAGCTTTCTTT
>TRBJ2-5|NA|TRBV5-6|NA
CASSLATGQETQYF
TGTGCCAGCAGCTTGGCAACAGGACAAGAGACCCAGTACTTC
>TRBJ1-2|many|TRBV4-1|NA
CASSQDYRSYGYTF
TGCGCCAGCAGCCAAGACTACAGGTCCTATGGCTACACCTTC
>TRBJ1-2|once|TRBV21-1|NA
CASSRRDRVYSTF
TGTGCCAGCAGCCGCCGGGACAGGGTTTACTCCACCTTC
>TRBJ2-3|NA|TRBV7-9|TRBD2
CASSFRAGGRTDTQYF
TGTGCCAGCAGCTTCCGGGCGGGGGGACGCACAGATACGCAGTATTTT
>TRBJ1-2|NA|TRBV5-1|NA
CASSPLVSANYGYTF
TGCGCCAGCAGTCCGCTGGTGAGTGCTAACTATGGCTACACCTTC
>TRBJ2-5|many|TRBV20-1|TRBD2
CSASERGETQYF
TGCAGTGCCTCCGAGCGGGGTGAGACCCAGTACTTC
>TRBJ2-7|many|TRBV7-2|NA
CASSRGSEQYF
TGTGCCAGCAGCCGAGGCTCCGAGCAGTACTTC
>TRBJ1-2|NA|TRBV6-1|NA
CASSENGSKRYTF
TGTGCCAGCAGTGAAAACGGGAGTAAGAGATACACCTTC
>TRBJ2-7|many|TRBV20-1|TRBD2
CSARESASGVNEQYF
TGCAGTGCTAGAGAAAGTGCTAGCGGGGTCAACGAGCAGTACTTC
>TRBJ2-7|many|TRBV7-2|TRBD2
CASSLSGRANHEQYF
TGTGCCAGCAGTCTTAGCGGGAGGGCCAACCACGAGCAGTACTTC
>TRBJ2-6|many|TRBV5-1|NA
CASSRDGSSGANVLTF
TGCGCCAGCAGTCGTGACGGAAGCTCTGGGGCCAACGTCCTGACTTTC
>TRBJ1-2|many|TRBV20-1|TRBD1
CSATRSGQGASGYTF
TGCAGTGCTACGCGTAGCGGACAGGGGGCTTCTGGCTACACCTTC
>TRBJ2-7|NA|TRBV2|NA
CASTRDGEQYF
TGTGCCAGCACCAGGGACGGGGAGCAGTACTTC
>TRBJ2-1|many|TRBV6-4|TRBD2
CASTPRGVFGEQFF
TGTGCCAGCACCCCCCGGGGGGTTTTTGGTGAGCAGTTCTTC
>TRBJ1-1|many|TRBV4-1|NA
CASSQDEGRRTEAFF
TGCGCCAGCAGCCAAGATGAAGGCAGGAGGACTGAAGCTTTCTTT
>TRBJ2-7|many|TRBV20-1|TRBD2
CSAPDPGGTYEQYF
TGCAGTGCTCCGGATCCGGGAGGTACCTACGAGCAGTACTTC
>TRBJ2-3|NA|TRBV3-1|NA
CASSRYGAPNTQYF
TGTGCCAGCAGCCGTTACGGAGCCCCCAATACGCAGTATTTT
>TRBJ1-5|few|TRBV19|NA
CASSATGYSNQPQHF
TGTGCCAGTAGCGCCACCGGATATAGCAATCAGCCCCAGCATTTT
>TRBJ2-1|NA|TRBV5-6|TRBD2
CASSSGRGHEQFF
TGTGCCAGCAGCAGTGGGAGGGGTCATGAGCAGTTCTTC
>TRBJ2-1|many|TRBV5-1|NA
CASSLTTNEQFF
TGCGCCAGCAGCTTAACGACGAATGAGCAGTTCTTC
>TRBJ1-2|NA|TRBV6-1|TRBD1
CASGETLGQVSWGYGYTF
TGTGCCAGCGGTGAAACCCTGGGACAGGTATCGTGGGGCTATGGCTACACCTTC
>TRBJ1-1|few|TRBV7-9|NA
CASSLRGSYEAFF
TGTGCCAGCAGCTTACGAGGGTCCTATGAAGCTTTCTTT
>TRBJ2-4|NA|TRBV20-1|NA
CSASSDWVKNIQYF
TGCAGTGCTAGTTCCGACTGGGTCAAAAACATTCAGTACTTC
>TRBJ1-1|NA|TRBV19|TRBD1
CASTPRGTGRRNTEAFF
TGTGCCAGTACTCCTAGGGGGACAGGGAGGAGAAACACTGAAGCTTTCTTT
>TRBJ2-1|few|TRBV12-3/TRBV12-4|TRBD2
CASSEEVGGAYNEQFF
TGTGCCAGCAGTGAGGAGGTGGGGGGGGCCTACAATGAGCAGTTCTTC
>TRBJ2-1|many|TRBV20-1|TRBD2
CSASLGTSNNEQFF
TGCAGTGCTAGTCTTGGGACTAGTAACAATGAGCAGTTCTTC
>TRBJ2-3|few|TRBV30|NA
CAETGSRTDTQYF
TGTGCCGAAACGGGATCCCGCACAGATACGCAGTATTTT
>TRBJ2-5|many|TRBV15|NA
CATSRDTQETQYF
TGTGCCACCAGCAGGGACACCCAAGAGACCCAGTACTTC
>TRBJ1-1|NA|TRBV29-1|NA
CSVKRGGGEAFF
TGCAGCGTTAAAAGGGGAGGTGGTGAAGCTTTCTTT
>TRBJ2-2|NA|TRBV7-8|TRBD1
CASSDLTGGAFRTGELFF
TGTGCCAGCAGCGACCTGACAGGGGGCGCGTTCAGGACCGGGGAGCTGTTTTTT
>TRBJ2-5|many|TRBV6-5|TRBD1
CASSYASGTEWETQYF
TGTGCCAGCAGTTACGCCTCCGGGACAGAGTGGGAGACCCAGTACTTC
>TRBJ2-2|NA|TRBV30|TRBD2
CAWSVAGVYANTGELFF
TGTGCCTGGAGTGTAGCGGGAGTTTACGCGAACACCGGGGAGCTGTTTTTT
>TRBJ1-5|NA|TRBV7-9|NA
CASSLAQGNQPQHF
TGTGCCAGCAGCTTAGCGCAGGGTAATCAGCCCCAGCATTTT